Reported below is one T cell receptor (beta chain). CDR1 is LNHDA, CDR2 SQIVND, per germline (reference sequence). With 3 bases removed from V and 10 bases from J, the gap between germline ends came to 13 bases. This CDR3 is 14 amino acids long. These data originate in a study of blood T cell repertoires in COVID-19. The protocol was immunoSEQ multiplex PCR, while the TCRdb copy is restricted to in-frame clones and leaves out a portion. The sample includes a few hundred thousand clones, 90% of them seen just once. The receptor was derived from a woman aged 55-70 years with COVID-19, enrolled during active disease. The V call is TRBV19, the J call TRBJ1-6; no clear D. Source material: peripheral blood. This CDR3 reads CASSIVSSWSPLHF. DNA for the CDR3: TGTGCCAGTAGTATTGTCTCTAGTTGGTCACCCCTCCACTTT.